What follows are 27 T cell receptor beta chains derived from one specimen sequenced in a study of shared clonotypes between healthy human individuals. Clones were read by immunoSEQ multiplex PCR, and TCRdb kept only the in-frame ones, dropping some. The sample has about 500,000 clones; roughly three quarters are singletons. The sample consisted of PBMCs. These TCRs come from a middle-aged woman in good health. Some clones in this sample may be carry-over from other donors' samples.

This clone showed up just a few times. V usage is TRBV19 and J usage is TRBJ2-5; perhaps TRBD1 as D (6 bases). V was trimmed by 6 bases and J by 1 base, leaving 15 bases between them. Germline V gene sequence: CDR1 LNHDA, CDR2 SQIVND (reference sequence). The CDR3 sequence is 15 residues long. CDR3 region: CASSSTTGSQETQYF. The CDR3 nucleotides are TGTGCCAGTAGCTCAACCACAGGGAGCCAAGAGACCCAGTACTTC.

For this clone: The same CDR3 is also encoded by other DNA sequences in this sample. This chain links TRBV29-1 with TRBJ1-1; a possible D gene is TRBD1 (5 bases). Germline V gene data show CDR1 as SQVTM and CDR2 as ANQGSEA. The V end lost 4 bases, the J end lost 0 bases, and 15 bases lay between the germline ends. The CDR3 runs 15 residues. CDR3: CSVGAGWGMNTEAFF. In DNA form, the CDR3 reads TGCAGCGTTGGAGCAGGGTGGGGGATGAACACTGAAGCTTTCTTT. Filled out from reference TRBV29-1 and TRBJ1-1, the complete variable domain reads SAVISQKPSRDICQRGTSLTIQCQVDSQVTMMFWYRQQPGQSLTLIATANQGSEATYESGFVIDKFPISRPNLTFSTLTVSNMSPEDSSIYLCSVGAGWGMNTEAFFGQGTRLTVV.

CDR3 protein: CASSQGRGSYGYTF. The CDR3 DNA reads TGCGCCAGCAGCCAGGGACGGGGGAGCTATGGCTACACCTTC. This chain links TRBV4-1 with TRBJ1-2, with D perhaps matching TRBD1 (5 bases). Trimming took off 3 bases at V and 4 bases at J, with 12 bases between the two ends. The CDR3 extends over 14 amino acids. Germline V CDR1 and CDR2: MGHRA, YSYEKL.

A word on this clone: Different DNA sequences within this sample yield the same CDR3. The rearrangement joins TRBV30 to TRBJ1-2; D not resolved. The germline V gene encodes CDR1 GTSNPN and CDR2 SVGIG (reference sequence). The V and J ends lost 0 bases and 5 bases respectively, with 7 bases between them. This CDR3 contains 12 residues. The CDR3 region has the DNA TGTGCCTGGAGTGTAGGACCTTATGGCTACACCTTC. It codes for CAWSVGPYGYTF.

The gene calls are TRBV7-2 and TRBJ2-7; 11 nucleotides agree with TRBD2. Germline values: CDR1 SGHTA, CDR2 FQGNSA. After removal of 3 bases from V and 3 bases from J, the junction contained 4 bases not matched to a gene. The length of the CDR3 is 15 residues. This CDR3 is CASSFSSGGYYEQYF. The CDR3 DNA is TGTGCCAGCAGCTTCTCTAGCGGGGGGTACTACGAGCAGTACTTC.

Notes on this clone: A much larger clone differs by one base, so this may be a read error. No conserved phenylalanine or tryptophan ends this CDR3, so it is likely a read error. CDR3 coding DNA: TGTGCCACTTGGGACTCCACAGATACGCAGTATTCT. Protein product: CATWDSTDTQYS. The gene calls are TRBV7-2 and TRBJ2-3, with D perhaps TRBD2 (6 bases). The V end lost 10 bases, the J end lost 2 bases, and 10 bases lay between the germline ends. Germline V gene sequence: CDR1 SGHTA, CDR2 FQGNSA. CDR3 size: 12 residues.

This clone has a handful of counts. The DNA of the CDR3 is TGTGCCAGCAGTTACACGGACGCCTACAATGAGCAGTTCTTC. This sequence encodes CASSYTDAYNEQFF. This chain connects TRBV5-6 to TRBJ2-1; D is uncertain. The CDR3 is 14 amino acids. Trimming stripped 5 bases from V and 2 bases from J, with 11 bases between. Per the germline V gene, CDR1 is SGHDT and CDR2 is YYEEEE.

The chain joins TRBV10-2 to TRBJ2-1, with TRBD1 matching 9 bases. V shed 6 bases and J 4 bases; nucleotides not matched to a gene: 7. CDR3 length: 15 amino acids. The germline V gene encodes CDR1 WSHSY and CDR2 SAAADI. For the CDR3, the DNA is TGCGCCAGCAGGAGGGGACAGGGACCTTACAATGAGCAGTTCTTC. It specifies CASRRGQGPYNEQFF.

The chain recombines TRBV20-1 with TRBJ1-1; 10 bases agree with TRBD1. Trimming removed 5 bases from V and 12 bases from J; junction bases left unmatched: 6. This CDR3 has 11 amino acids. Germline-derived CDR1 and CDR2 are DFQATT and SNEGSKA (reference sequence). CDR3 amino acids: CSAGDRGQTFF. The CDR3 DNA is TGCAGTGCTGGTGACAGGGGGCAAACTTTCTTT.

The rearrangement uses TRBV5-8 and TRBJ2-3; tentatively, D is TRBD2 (6 bases). The CDR3 covers 15 residues. Trimming took off 4 bases at V and 3 bases at J, with 15 bases between the two ends. Germline loops: CDR1 SGHTS, CDR2 YDEGEE. The DNA for the CDR3 is TGTGCCAGCAGCCCCTACCTGGGAGGAACAGATACGCAGTATTTT. Translated, it gives CASSPYLGGTDTQYF.

The chain has TRBV28 and TRBJ1-5; D call uncertain. The ends were cut back, 3 bases at V and 7 bases at J, with 7 bases in the middle. Germline assignment: CDR1 MDHEN and CDR2 SYDVKM. The CDR3 sequence is 12 residues long. The CDR3 region has the DNA TGTGCCAGCAGTTTTTTTTCCCAGCCCCAGCATTTT. Translating it yields CASSFFSQPQHF.

V usage is TRBV27 and J usage is TRBJ2-3; TRBD1 or TRBD2 may be the D gene (5 bases each). V lost 7 bases and J 2 bases, leaving 13 bases between the germline ends. This CDR3 is 14 amino acids long. Per the germline V gene, CDR1 is MNHEY and CDR2 is SMNVEV (reference sequence). The DNA for the CDR3 is TGTGCCAGCAACCGGGACGGACACACAGATACGCAGTATTTT. Amino acids: CASNRDGHTDTQYF.

About this clone: With only one base between it and a far larger clone, this is likely a read error. The rearrangement links TRBV19 to TRBJ1-2, with TRBD1 matching over 7 bases. The CDR3 has 14 amino acids. CDR1 and CDR2 from the germline V gene are LNHDA and SQIVND (reference sequence). CDR3 loop: CASSIVGQVYSYTF. CDR3 nucleotide sequence: TGTGCCAGTAGTATAGTTGGACAGGTCTATAGCTACACCTTC.

The chain couples TRBV7-9 to TRBJ2-1; tentative D call: TRBD1 (5 bases). This CDR3 spans 13 amino acids. V was clipped by 7 bases and J by 2 bases, with 9 bases between them. Germline loops: CDR1 SEHNR, CDR2 FQNEAQ (reference sequence). As DNA, the CDR3 is TGTGCCAGCATCCGGACAACCTACAATGAGCAGTTCTTC. Translating gives CASIRTTYNEQFF.

This chain links TRBV28 with TRBJ2-3, with a weak D call TRBD1 (6 bases). The germline gives CDR1 MDHEN, CDR2 SYDVKM. V was clipped by 4 bases and J by 2 bases, with 10 bases between them. This CDR3 has 14 amino acids. CDR3 bases: TGTGCCAGCAGTTCCCCAGGGGACACAGATACGCAGTATTTT. Amino acid sequence: CASSSPGDTDTQYF.

This clone was recorded once. The chain has TRBV28 and TRBJ2-3, with D perhaps given as TRBD1 or TRBD2 (6 bases each). With 11 bases removed from V and 2 bases from J, the gap between germline ends came to 11 bases. CDR3 length equals 12 residues. The germline CDR1 and CDR2 sequences are MDHEN and SYDVKM. CDR3 DNA sequence: TGTGCCTGGGGGGACAACACAGATACGCAGTATTTT. Its translation is CAWGDNTDTQYF. Using reference TRBV28 and TRBJ2-3 for the parts outside the CDR3, the full variable domain is DVKVTQSSRYLVKRTGEKVFLECVQDMDHENMFWYRQDPGLGLRLIYFSYDVKMKEKGDIPEGYSVSREKKERFSLILESASTNQTSMYLCAWGDNTDTQYFGPGTRLTVL.

A word on this clone: A far larger clone differs by one base, so this is likely a read error. CDR3 amino acids: CAWSMKGNTEAFF. The CDR3 DNA reads TGTGCCTGGAGTATGAAGGGGAACACTGAAGCTTTCTTT. This chain joins TRBV30 and TRBJ1-1, with unresolved D. This CDR3 region has 13 residues. From germline, CDR1 is GTSNPN and CDR2 SVGIG (reference sequence). Deletions cut 2 bases from V and 1 base from J, with 8 bases between.

CDR3 region: CASSASGTSGKYEQFF. DNA for the CDR3: TGCGCCAGCAGCGCTTCCGGGACTAGCGGGAAGTATGAGCAGTTCTTC. V and J are TRBV4-1 and TRBJ2-1, with 13 nucleotides matching TRBD2. The CDR3 spans 16 residues. Trimming took 5 bases from V and 8 from J; bases not matched to a gene: 9. Germline lookup yields CDR1 MGHRA and CDR2 YSYEKL.

On this clone: Within the sample, other DNA sequences also encode this same CDR3. The V gene is TRBV5-6, the J gene TRBJ1-1; D is uncertain. The length of the CDR3 is 15 residues. The germline V gene has CDR1 SGHDT and CDR2 YYEEEE. V gave up 0 bases and J gave up 3 bases, with 12 bases separating them. CDR3 loop: CASSLGLTGYTEAFF. DNA of the CDR3: TGTGCCAGCAGCTTGGGGCTAACGGGTTACACTGAAGCTTTCTTT.

The J gene is TRBJ2-1, the V gene TRBV6-5; D is ambiguous. Germline V CDR1 and CDR2: MNHEY, SVGAGI. The ends were cut back, 5 bases at V and 9 bases at J, with 8 bases in the middle. This CDR3 has 11 residues. CDR3 in amino acids: CASSRRSEQFF. CDR3 DNA sequence: TGTGCCAGCAGTCGTAGAAGTGAGCAGTTCTTC.

The V and J genes are TRBV6-1 and TRBJ1-3; no clear D gene. V lost 8 bases and J lost 1, with 9 bases in between. From germline, CDR1 is MNHNS and CDR2 SASEGT. This CDR3 region has 13 residues. The CDR3 sequence is CASDKSSGNTIYF. CDR3 coding DNA: TGTGCCAGCGATAAATCGTCTGGAAACACCATATATTTT.

V and J are TRBV6-6 and TRBJ1-1; the match to TRBD1 covers 9 bases. The ends lost 5 bases at V and 4 bases at J; junction bases unmatched: 11. From germline, CDR1 is MNHNY and CDR2 SVGAGI (reference sequence). This CDR3 spans 16 amino acids. CDR3 in DNA: TGTGCCAGCAGTCATCAACGGACAGGGGCCAGCACTGAAGCTTTCTTT. Its protein is CASSHQRTGASTEAFF.

Details on this clone: It may be a read error: a sequence one base away is much more abundant. In the same sample, other DNA sequences code for this CDR3. J is TRBJ2-7 and V is TRBV6-1; either TRBD1 or TRBD2 may supply D (5 bases each). The germline gives CDR1 MNHNS, CDR2 SASEGT. This CDR3 has 15 amino acids. Trimming shortened V by 11 bases and J by 4 bases, and 24 bases separated the two germline ends. CDR3 DNA: TGTGCCGCAAATAACCCTCCGGGGCAGACATACGAGCAGTACTTC. Translated: CAANNPPGQTYEQYF.

The rearrangement joins TRBV30 to TRBJ1-4; 7 positions match TRBD1. Unmatched junction bases numbered 13, after V lost 7 bases and J lost 8 bases. The CDR3 loop spans 14 amino acids. The germline gives CDR1 GTSNPN, CDR2 SVGIG (reference sequence). The CDR3 sequence is CASADRVIGEKLFF. DNA for the CDR3: TGTGCCTCCGCAGACAGGGTAATAGGAGAAAAACTGTTTTTT.

The chain combines TRBV2 with TRBJ1-1; D uncertain. The CDR3 has 12 amino acids. The ends were cut back, 4 bases at V and 11 bases at J, with 14 bases in the middle. The germline CDR1 and CDR2 sequences are SNHLY and FYNNEI. CDR3 region: CASSVDGGRAFF. The CDR3, as DNA: TGTGCCAGCAGTGTGGACGGCGGGAGGGCTTTCTTT.

The chain combines TRBV11-3 with TRBJ2-7; D is tentatively TRBD1 or TRBD2 (5 bases each). Germline CDR1 SGHNT, CDR2 YENEEA. CDR3 length equals 14 residues. Trimming left V 4 bases short and J 7 bases short, with 17 bases between. CDR3 residues: CASSSMRGSGEQYF. CDR3 nucleotides: TGTGCCAGCAGCTCTATGAGGGGTTCCGGGGAGCAGTACTTC.

Comments on this clone: Since a far larger clone is one base different, this is likely a read error. The chain employs TRBV11-2 and TRBJ2-7, with 13 positions matching TRBD2. J was trimmed by 3 bases and V by 4 bases; bases with no gene match: 3. Germline V CDR1 and CDR2: SGHAT, FQNNGV. This CDR3 contains 15 residues. The CDR3 protein is CASSWGTSGNYEQYF. In nucleotides, the CDR3 is TGTGCCAGCAGCTGGGGGACTAGCGGGAACTACGAGCAGTACTTC.